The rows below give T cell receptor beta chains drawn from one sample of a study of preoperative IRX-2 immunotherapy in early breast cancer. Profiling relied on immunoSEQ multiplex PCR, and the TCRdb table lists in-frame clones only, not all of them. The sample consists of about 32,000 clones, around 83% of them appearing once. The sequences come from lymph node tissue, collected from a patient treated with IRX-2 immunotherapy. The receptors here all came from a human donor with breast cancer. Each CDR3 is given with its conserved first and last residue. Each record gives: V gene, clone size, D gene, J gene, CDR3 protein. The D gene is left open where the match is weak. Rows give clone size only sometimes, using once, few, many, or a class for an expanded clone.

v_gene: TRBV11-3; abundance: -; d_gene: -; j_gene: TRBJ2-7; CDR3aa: CASSLVDSAYEQYF
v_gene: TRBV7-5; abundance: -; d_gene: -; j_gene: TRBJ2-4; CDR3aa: CASSPLQAGSKNIQYF
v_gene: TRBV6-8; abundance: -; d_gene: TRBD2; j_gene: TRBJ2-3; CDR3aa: CASAGGAEGTQYF
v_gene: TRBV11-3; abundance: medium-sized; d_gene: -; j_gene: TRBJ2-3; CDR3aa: CASSPPDTSTDTQYF
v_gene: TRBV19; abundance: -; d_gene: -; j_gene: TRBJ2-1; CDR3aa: CASSILGLNEQFF
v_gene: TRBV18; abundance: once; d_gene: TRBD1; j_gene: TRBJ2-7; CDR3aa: CASSPGTGLYEQYF
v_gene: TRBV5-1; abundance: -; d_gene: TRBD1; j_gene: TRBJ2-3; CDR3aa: CASSFGTGGTDTQYF
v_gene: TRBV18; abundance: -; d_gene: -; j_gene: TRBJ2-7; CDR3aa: CASSAMAESSYEQYF
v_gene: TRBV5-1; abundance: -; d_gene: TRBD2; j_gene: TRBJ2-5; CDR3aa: CASSVGLGSLQETQYF
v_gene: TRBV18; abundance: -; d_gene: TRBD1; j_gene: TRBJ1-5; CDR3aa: CASSPPGQGNSNQPQHF
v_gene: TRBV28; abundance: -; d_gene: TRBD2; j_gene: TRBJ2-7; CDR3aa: CASSSTSGVIYEQYF
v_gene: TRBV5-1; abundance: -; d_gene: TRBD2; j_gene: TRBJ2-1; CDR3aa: CASSSGLAGINEQFF
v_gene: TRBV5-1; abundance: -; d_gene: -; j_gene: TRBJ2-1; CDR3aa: CASSLGDSGGNEQFF
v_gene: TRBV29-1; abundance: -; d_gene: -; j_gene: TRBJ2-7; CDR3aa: CSARGGRGTYEQYF
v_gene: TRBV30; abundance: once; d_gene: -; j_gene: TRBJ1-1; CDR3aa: CACSGMSVTEAFF
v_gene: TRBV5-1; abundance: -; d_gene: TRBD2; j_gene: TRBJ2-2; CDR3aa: CASSAGLAGETGELFF
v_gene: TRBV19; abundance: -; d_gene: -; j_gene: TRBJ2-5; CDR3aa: CASGRTFETQYF
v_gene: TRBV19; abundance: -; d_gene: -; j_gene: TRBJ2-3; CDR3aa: CASSAGVGSGDTQYF
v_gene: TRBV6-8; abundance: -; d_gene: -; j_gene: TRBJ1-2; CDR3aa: CASRVQGPANYGYTF
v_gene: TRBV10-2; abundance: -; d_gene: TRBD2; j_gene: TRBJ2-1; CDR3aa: CASRSGGAYNEQFF
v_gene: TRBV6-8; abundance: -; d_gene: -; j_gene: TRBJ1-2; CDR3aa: CASSYSGANYGYTF
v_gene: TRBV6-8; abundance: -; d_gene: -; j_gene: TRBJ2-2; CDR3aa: CASSYSGGGNTGELFF
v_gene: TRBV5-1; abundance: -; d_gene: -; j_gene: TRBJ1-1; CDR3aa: CASSLYSRAGTEAFF
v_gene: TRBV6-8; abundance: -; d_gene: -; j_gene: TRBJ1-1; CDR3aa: CASSYSWTGGNTEAFF
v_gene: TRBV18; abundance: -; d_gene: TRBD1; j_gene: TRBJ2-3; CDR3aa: CASSPGQASTDTQYF
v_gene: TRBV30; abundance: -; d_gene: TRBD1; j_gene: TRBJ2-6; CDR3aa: CAWRTRDRFPSGANVLTF
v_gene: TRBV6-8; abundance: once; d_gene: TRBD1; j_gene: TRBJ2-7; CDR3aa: CASSSGTAASYEQYF
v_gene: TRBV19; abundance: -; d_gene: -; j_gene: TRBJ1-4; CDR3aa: CASSIPGLSEKLFF
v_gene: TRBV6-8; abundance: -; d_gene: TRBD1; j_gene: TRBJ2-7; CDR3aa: CASRPRQGSYEQYF
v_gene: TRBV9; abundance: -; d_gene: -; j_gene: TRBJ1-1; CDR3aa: CASRRTHSANTEAFF
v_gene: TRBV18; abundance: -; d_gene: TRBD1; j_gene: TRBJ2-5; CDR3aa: CASSPTGGRETQYF
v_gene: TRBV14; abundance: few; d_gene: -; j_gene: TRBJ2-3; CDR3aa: CASSRRGPADTQYF
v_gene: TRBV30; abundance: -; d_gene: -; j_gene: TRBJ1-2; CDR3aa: CAWSVGHVGGYTF
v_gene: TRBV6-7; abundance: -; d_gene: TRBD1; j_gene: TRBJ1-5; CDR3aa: CASSLNRGNQPQHF
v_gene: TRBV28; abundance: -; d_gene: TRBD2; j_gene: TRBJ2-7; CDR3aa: CASSPGTRTYEQYF
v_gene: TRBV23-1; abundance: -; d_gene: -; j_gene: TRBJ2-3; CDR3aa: CASSQEGASTDTQYF
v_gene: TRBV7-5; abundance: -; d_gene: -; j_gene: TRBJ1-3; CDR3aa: CASSLGAAGSGNTIYF
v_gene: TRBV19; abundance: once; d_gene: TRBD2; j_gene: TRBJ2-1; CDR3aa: CASRRRGGRNEQFF
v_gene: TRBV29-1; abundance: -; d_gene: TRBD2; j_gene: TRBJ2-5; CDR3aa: CSVGPPLAGVGETQYF